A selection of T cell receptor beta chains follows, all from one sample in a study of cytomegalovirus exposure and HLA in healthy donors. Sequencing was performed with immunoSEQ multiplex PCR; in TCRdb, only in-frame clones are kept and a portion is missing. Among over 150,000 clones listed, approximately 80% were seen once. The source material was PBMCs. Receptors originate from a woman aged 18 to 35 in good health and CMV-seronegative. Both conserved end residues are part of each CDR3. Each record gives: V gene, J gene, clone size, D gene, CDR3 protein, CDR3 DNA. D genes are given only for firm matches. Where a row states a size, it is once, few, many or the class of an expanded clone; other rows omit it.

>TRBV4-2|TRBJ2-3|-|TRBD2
CASSQPTSGGTDTQYF
TGTGCCAGCAGCCAACCGACTAGCGGGGGCACAGATACGCAGTATTTT
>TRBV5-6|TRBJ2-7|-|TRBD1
CASSLAGRGLRSYEQYF
TGTGCCAGCAGCTTGGCGGGAAGGGGGCTAAGGTCCTACGAGCAGTACTTC
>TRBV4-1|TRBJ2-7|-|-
CASSRQASSYEQYF
TGCGCCAGCAGCCGACAGGCTTCCTCCTACGAGCAGTACTTC
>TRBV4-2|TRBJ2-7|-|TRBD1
CASSQVYPRTGGVYEQYF
TGTGCCAGCAGCCAAGTGTATCCGAGGACAGGGGGCGTTTACGAGCAGTACTTC
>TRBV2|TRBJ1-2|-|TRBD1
CAGAGTGTTNYGYTF
TGTGCCGGGGCCGGGACAGGGACCACGAACTATGGCTACACCTTC
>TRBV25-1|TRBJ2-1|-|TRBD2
CASSEYIAGGPDEQFF
TGTGCCAGCAGTGAATATATAGCGGGAGGGCCCGATGAGCAGTTCTTC
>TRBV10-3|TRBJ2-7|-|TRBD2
CAISEPNVAGVSYEQYF
TGTGCCATCAGTGAGCCAAACGTAGCGGGAGTATCCTACGAGCAGTACTTC
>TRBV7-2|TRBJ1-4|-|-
CASRPRAYSGEKLFF
TGTGCCAGCAGACCGAGAGCTTATAGTGGTGAAAAACTGTTTTTT
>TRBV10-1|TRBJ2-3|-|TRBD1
CASSGHDRGRRDTQYF
TGCGCCAGCAGTGGACATGACAGGGGCCGGAGGGATACGCAGTATTTT
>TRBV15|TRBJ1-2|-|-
CATSRDRGMGGYTF
TGTGCCACCAGCAGAGATCGGGGTATGGGGGGCTACACCTTC
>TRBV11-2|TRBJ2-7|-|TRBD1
CASSARQGSYEQYF
TGTGCCAGCAGCGCCAGACAGGGCTCCTACGAGCAGTACTTC
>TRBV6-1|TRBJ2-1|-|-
CASKTDFEQFF
TGTGCCAGCAAAACGGACTTTGAGCAGTTCTTC
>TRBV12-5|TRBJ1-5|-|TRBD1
CASGAGQLNQPQHF
TGTGCTAGTGGCGCGGGACAGCTCAATCAGCCCCAGCATTTT
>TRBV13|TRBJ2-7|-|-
CASSLTRDEQYF
TGTGCCAGCAGCTTAACCAGGGACGAGCAGTACTTC
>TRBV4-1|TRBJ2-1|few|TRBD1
CASSQDRYRGLSNNEQFF
TGCGCCAGCAGCCAAGATAGGTACAGGGGCCTAAGTAACAATGAGCAGTTCTTC
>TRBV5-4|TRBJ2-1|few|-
CASSLGGRWWAGRWEQFF
TGTGCCAGCAGCTTGGGGGGACGTTGGTGGGCGGGGCGATGGGAGCAGTTCTTC
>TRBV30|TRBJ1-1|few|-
CAWAEGSHTEAFF
TGTGCCTGGGCCGAAGGGAGTCACACTGAAGCTTTCTTT